This passage covers 3 T cell receptor beta chains from one sample sequenced in a study of CD8 T cells in ankylosing spondylitis. General study findings and limits: A TCR beta motif of fewer than 10 highly homologous variants seemed to mark ankylosing spondylitis blood.

Their specific antigens are unknown. MiXCR, applied by TCRdb to the 5' RACE reads, yields one record per CDR3 protein. The sample has about 800,000 distinct CDR3 sequences, around 11% seen once; the top ten hold approximately 0.51%. Sequenced: blood, either unsorted or a sorted T cell fraction (not recorded which). These receptors were taken from a male donor with ankylosing spondylitis.

V gene TRBV6-1 combines with J gene TRBJ1-1, with D possibly matching TRBD1 (6 bases). V was shortened by 8 bases and J by 3 bases, with 19 bases between the two germline ends. CDR1 and CDR2 from the germline V gene are MNHNS and SASEGT. The CDR3 extends over 15 amino acids. Here the CDR3 reads CASPHKEGVHTEAFF. For the CDR3, the DNA is TGTGCCAGCCCCCATAAGGAGGGGGTACACACTGAAGCTTTCTTT.

Remarks on this clonotype: Germline is not matched at one junction end, which may reflect a read error. This sequence joins TRBV20-1 and TRBJ1-2, with D tentatively TRBD1 (5 bases). Germline CDR1 DFQATT, CDR2 SNEGSKA (reference sequence). There are 15 residues in the CDR3. CDR3 protein: CSAREPGRINYGYTF. DNA for the CDR3: TGCAGTGCTCGAGAACCGGGACGGATTAACTATGGCTACACCTTC.

The V call is TRBV6-1, the J call TRBJ2-7, with TRBD1 identical over 7 bases. CDR3 size: 14 residues. CDR1 and CDR2 from the germline V gene are MNHNS and SASEGT. V trimming: 6 bases; J trimming: 5 bases; junction bases outside the gene matches: 10. The CDR3 protein is CASSVDRVGDEQYF. Written as DNA, the CDR3 is TGTGCCAGCAGCGTTGACAGGGTAGGGGACGAGCAGTACTTC.